This TCR beta chain is drawn from a study of blood T cell repertoires in COVID-19 (dated by TCRdb to 2019 to 2021). Regarding the study in general: Samples from collaborators originated in the United States, Italy and Spain and spanned both the acute and convalescent phases of COVID-19. The material from the prospective study consisted of cDNA or gDNA derived from T cells, B-cell-depleted T cells, or PBMCs. A freely available public database, intended as a resource for researchers studying the immune response to SARS-CoV-2, is where the repertoires were released. Where available, HLA class I and class II types were taken from metadata supplied by the sample provider and were not determined by assay-based typing. Samples were obtained from the ongoing ImmuneRACE study (first 160 participants) and from 1,000 to 1,500 subjects provided by 6 global collaborators. Nearly every sample came with metadata listing a de-identified subject ID, COVID-19 status, age in years and sex. Subjects who had been exposed to COVID-19, were actively infected with it, or had recovered from it provided the deeply sampled blood TCRbeta repertoires that made up the dataset. The paper's findings and limits, for the study overall: How much clinical and demographic metadata was included differed by source and by participant, and the metadata was provided uncurated.

In the germline V gene, CDR1 corresponds to SGHTA and CDR2 to FQGNSA. Clipping removes 5 bases from V and 12 bases from J, with 14 as the unmatched junction base count. Including cysteine and phenylalanine, the CDR3 has 15 amino acids. Of all the DNA, just the CDR3 is kept, 45 bases in frame from base 1. Whole blood was collected in K2EDTA tubes by collaborating institutions according to the institutions' own protocols. For TCRbeta analysis, collaborator samples were shipped as frozen whole blood, as isolated PBMCs, or as DNA extracted from either sample type. TCRbeta CDR3 regions were amplified from genomic DNA by means of the immunoSEQ Assay, a bias-controlled multiplex PCR. On the authors' methods: The number of nucleated cells in each sample was estimated from the amplification of reference gene primers within the assay. To quantify the absolute abundance of each unique TCRbeta CDR3 rearrangement, sequence reads were collapsed and filtered. For each sample, productive Simpson clonality was calculated as the square root of Simpson's diversity index over productive rearrangements. Sourced from immuneACCESS, this table was stored by TCRdb with only in-frame sequences that have V and J called. A share of the clones is absent; for the studies checked, an unresolved V gene accounts for under half, and the remainder has no known explanation. Clone size and V and J calls were adopted from that table, with D and trimming inferred from the DNA. For this sample the table gives 180,000 or so clones, of which approximately 84% were detected only once. Clones ranked in the top ten supply 4.9% of the sample.

As for this clone: Its antigen remains undetermined. Base qualities are missing; no much larger clone stands one base away.

This receptor was taken from a woman older than 75 with acute or convalescent COVID-19. This receptor chain uses TRBV7-2 and TRBJ2-7, with 12 junctional bases fitting TRBD1. The sample consisted of peripheral blood. The nucleotide sequence is TGTGCCAGCAGCACAGTCCCGGGACAGGGGGCGCTGGGGTACTTC. Its protein reads: CASSTVPGQGALGYF.